This T cell receptor (beta chain) was identified in a study of vaccination effects on CD4 cells after COVID-19. Antigen-specific CD4+ T cells were expanded (with viral peptide pools) by the ViraFEST assay ahead of sequencing. Cells that had been cultured for approximately eleven days were the source of isolated CD4+ T cells. The person had PCR-confirmed SARS-CoV-2 infection between March and December 2020. Either the BNT162b2 or mRNA-1273 vaccine was given to participants in two doses. Profiling relied on immunoSEQ multiplex PCR, and the TCRdb table lists in-frame clones only, not all of them. Found here are around 12,000 clones, roughly 73% of them singletons; the top ten hold roughly 33%. About this clone: No antigen is known for it.

CDR1 and CDR2 from the germline V gene are SEHNR and FQNEAQ (reference sequence). Trimming at V came to 3 bases and at J to 2 bases, leaving 1 base not matched to a gene. CDR3 length equals 14 residues. The chain has TRBV7-9 and TRBJ2-3; the match to TRBD2 covers 8 bases. Here the sequenced sample was CD4+ T cells from PBMCs cultured with HCoV-NL63 spike peptides, taken after COVID-19 vaccination. This TCR derives from a human donor who had a prior SARS-CoV-2 infection. CDR3 loop: CASSFGGATDTQYF. For the CDR3, the DNA is TGTGCCAGCAGCTTCGGGGGGGCCACAGATACGCAGTATTTT.